Described below is a single TCR beta chain sequence and its context. This clonotype was counted a few times. What antigen it recognizes has not been identified. There are no base qualities to consult, and no much larger clone falls within one base. This sample was taken from a study of T cells in Graves' hyperthyroidism and ophthalmopathy (dated by TCRdb to about 2019). For the study in its entirety: Peripheral blood was sampled at the time of initial diagnosis, prior to any treatment. To identify distinguishing TCR V-J signatures, a discovery cohort of about 100 patients was used, comprising under 45 with Graves' ophthalmopathy and around 60 with stable Graves' hyperthyroidism. An independent validation cohort of under 20 hyperthyroidism patients and 17 patients who later progressed to ophthalmopathy tested prospective prediction of ophthalmopathy. The 100 or so discovery patients were randomly split 7:3 into training and test sets. The study also compared thyroid tissue and blood T-cell repertoires from a handful of Graves' hyperthyroidism patients. After sampling, hyperthyroidism patients received methimazole starting at 30 mg daily, and ophthalmopathy patients received high-dose intravenous methylprednisolone. The paper describes TCR Vbeta CDR3 sequencing of more than 120 peripheral blood samples, made up of under 50 ophthalmopathy patients, approximately 76 hyperthyroidism patients and some 17 progressor patients.

Paper-wide results and their limitations: In validation, progression to ophthalmopathy was predicted by the model with roughly 71% sensitivity and 72% to 80% specificity, a median of roughly 6 months before onset. No statistical method was used to set the sample size in advance, and investigators knew the group allocation. Most expanded thyroid clonotypes (frequency above 0.001) were also found in blood, which suggests that blood repertoires may mirror thyroid immune responses. A 13 V-J signature model separated ophthalmopathy from stable hyperthyroidism, with around 88% sensitivity and 81.08% specificity in cross-validation and 80%/75% in testing.

The TCR beta CDR3 regions were amplified from the RNA transcripts. The TCR CDR3 was subjected to a first round of RT-PCR using the HTBI primer set and the Qiagen OneStep RT-PCR kit. Libraries were constructed in a second round of multiplex PCR, after which size selection and purification were carried out. Libraries were sequenced paired-end with 100 bp reads on an Illumina HiSeq2000. Regarding the original processing steps: Raw data were processed with SOAPnuke, discarding reads with adapters, uncalled bases, mean Phred below 15, or no exact constant-primer or identifier match. High-quality paired reads were merged using COPE v1.2.5, and each unique nucleotide sequence was defined as a clonotype. MiTCR v1.1 was used to align clonotypes to the IMGT TRBV, TRBD and TRBJ reference segments. The analysis was restricted to V-J combinations with a frequency above 0.0001, which together covered roughly 99% of the repertoires. The TCS score was defined as F50 (clonal expansion) divided by E x V (chaos), with BLOSUM62-based TCRdist calculated between CDR3 peptides within each V-J. Welch's t-statistics and random forest reduced some 510 V-J features to some 14, which were used in a naive Bayes classifier (R e1071). Starting from the raw public reads, TCRdb applied fastp trimming at Q25, assembled clones with MiXCR and retained in-frame beta chains. Entries that share a CDR3 protein sequence are merged under the most common genes and DNA. TCRdb assigned the V and J calls; the authors' analysis was not used. Recorded for this sample are 600,000 to 750,000 distinct CDR3 sequences; roughly 17% of them occurred a single time. Roughly a sixth of the sample lies in the top ten.

Stable Graves' hyperthyroidism was defined as the absence of progression to ophthalmopathy over 18 months of follow-up. Hyperthyroidism patients were newly diagnosed, with disease duration under 2 months, and aged 18 to 65 years. Any patient with an uncontrolled infection, another autoimmune disease, pregnancy or lactation was excluded. Clinical symptoms, serum thyroxine and TRAb, thyroid ultrasound, and orbital computed tomography formed the basis for the diagnoses. PBMCs were separated from about 10 ml of fresh peripheral blood using Ficoll-Paque density gradient centrifugation. Total RNA was extracted using Trizol reagent, and RNA quality was assessed on an Agilent 2100 Bioanalyzer. The CDR3 covers 16 residues, taking in both the cysteine and the phenylalanine. Just CDR3 DNA is preserved here, 48 bases in frame from base 1. Sequences DFQATT (CDR1) and SNEGSKA (CDR2) are obtained from the germline V gene (reference sequence). V is cut by 0 bases and J by 5 bases, and the space between the germline ends is 16 bases.

The TCR was taken from a man between 45 and 60 years old with Graves' hyperthyroidism. This receptor chain uses TRBV20-1 and TRBJ2-2; the best D guess is TRBD1, with 5 bases matching. Sequenced input: blood. The CDR3 is CSARDRIGVGTGELFF. The DNA sequence is given as TGCAGTGCTAGAGACCGGATAGGGGTGGGGACCGGGGAGCTGTTTTTT.